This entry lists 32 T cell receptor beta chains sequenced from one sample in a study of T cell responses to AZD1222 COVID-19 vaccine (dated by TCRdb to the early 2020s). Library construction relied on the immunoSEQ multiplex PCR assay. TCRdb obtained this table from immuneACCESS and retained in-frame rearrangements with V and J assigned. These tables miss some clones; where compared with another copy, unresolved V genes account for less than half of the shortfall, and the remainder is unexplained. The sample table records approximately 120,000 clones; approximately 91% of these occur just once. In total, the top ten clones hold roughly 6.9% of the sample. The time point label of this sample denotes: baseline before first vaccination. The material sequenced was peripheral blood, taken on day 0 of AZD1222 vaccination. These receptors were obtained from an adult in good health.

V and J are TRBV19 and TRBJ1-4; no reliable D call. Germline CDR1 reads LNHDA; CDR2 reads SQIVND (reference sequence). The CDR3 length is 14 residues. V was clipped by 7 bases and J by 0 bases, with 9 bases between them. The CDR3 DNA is TGTGCCAGTACGACTCCGGCAACTAATGAAAAACTGTTTTTT. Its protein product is CASTTPATNEKLFF.

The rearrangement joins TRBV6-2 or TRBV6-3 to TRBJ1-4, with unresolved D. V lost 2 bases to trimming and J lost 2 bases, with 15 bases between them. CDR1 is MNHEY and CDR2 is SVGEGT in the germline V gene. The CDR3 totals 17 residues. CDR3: CASSYGTARSTNEKLFF. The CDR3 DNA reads TGTGCCAGCAGTTACGGAACGGCGAGGTCCACTAATGAAAAACTGTTTTTT.

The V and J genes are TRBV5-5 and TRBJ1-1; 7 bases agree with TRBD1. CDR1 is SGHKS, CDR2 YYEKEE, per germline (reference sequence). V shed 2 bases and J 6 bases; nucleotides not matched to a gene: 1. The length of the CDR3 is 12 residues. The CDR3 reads CASSFTGAEAFF. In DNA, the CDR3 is TGTGCCAGCAGCTTTACAGGGGCTGAAGCTTTCTTT.

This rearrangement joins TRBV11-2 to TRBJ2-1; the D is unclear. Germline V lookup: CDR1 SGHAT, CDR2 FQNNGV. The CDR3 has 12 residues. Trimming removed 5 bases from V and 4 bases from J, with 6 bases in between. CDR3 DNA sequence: TGTGCCAGCAGCCCGGAGTACAATGAGCAGTTCTTC. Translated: CASSPEYNEQFF.

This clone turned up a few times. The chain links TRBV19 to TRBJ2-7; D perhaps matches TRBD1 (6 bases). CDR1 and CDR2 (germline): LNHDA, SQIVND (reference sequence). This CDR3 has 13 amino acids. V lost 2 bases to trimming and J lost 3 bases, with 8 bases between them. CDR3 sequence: CASSIRDNYEQYF. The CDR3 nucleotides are TGTGCCAGTAGTATAAGGGACAACTACGAGCAGTACTTC.

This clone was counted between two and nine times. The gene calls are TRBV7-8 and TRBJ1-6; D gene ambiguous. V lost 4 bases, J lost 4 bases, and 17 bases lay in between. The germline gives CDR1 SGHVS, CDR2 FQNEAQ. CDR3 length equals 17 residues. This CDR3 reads CASSSPGEAFYNSPLHF. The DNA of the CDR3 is TGTGCCAGCAGCTCCCCCGGAGAGGCATTTTATAATTCACCCCTCCACTTT.

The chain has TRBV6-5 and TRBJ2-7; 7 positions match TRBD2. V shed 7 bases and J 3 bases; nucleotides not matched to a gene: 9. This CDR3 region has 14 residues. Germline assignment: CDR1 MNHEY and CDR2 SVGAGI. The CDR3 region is CASIPPGLVYEQYF. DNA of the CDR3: TGTGCCAGCATCCCCCCCGGACTAGTCTACGAGCAGTACTTC.

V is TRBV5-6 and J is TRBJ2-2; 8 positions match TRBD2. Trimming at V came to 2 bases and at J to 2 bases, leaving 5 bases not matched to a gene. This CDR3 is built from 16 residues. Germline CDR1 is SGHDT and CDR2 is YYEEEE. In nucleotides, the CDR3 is TGTGCCAGCAGCTTAAGCGGGGGCCTTAACACCGGGGAGCTGTTTTTT. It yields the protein CASSLSGGLNTGELFF. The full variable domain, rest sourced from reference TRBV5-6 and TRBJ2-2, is DAGVTQSPTHLIKTRGQQVTLRCSPKSGHDTVSWYQQALGQGPQFIFQYYEEEERQRGNFPDRFSGHQFPNYSSELNVNALLLGDSALYLCASSLSGGLNTGELFFGEGSRLTVL.

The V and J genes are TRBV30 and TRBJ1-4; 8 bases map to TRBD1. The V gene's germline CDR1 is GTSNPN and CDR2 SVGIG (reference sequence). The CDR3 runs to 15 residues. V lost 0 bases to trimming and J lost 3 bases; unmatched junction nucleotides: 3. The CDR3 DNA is TGTGCCTGGAGTGTACCAGGGGGCTCTAATGAAAAACTGTTTTTT. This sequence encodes CAWSVPGGSNEKLFF.

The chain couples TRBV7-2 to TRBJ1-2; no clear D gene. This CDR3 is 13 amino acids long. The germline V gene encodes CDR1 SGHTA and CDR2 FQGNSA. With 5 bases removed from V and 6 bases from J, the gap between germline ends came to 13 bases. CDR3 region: CASSPDSGDGYTF. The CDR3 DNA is TGTGCCAGCAGCCCAGATAGTGGGGATGGCTACACCTTC.

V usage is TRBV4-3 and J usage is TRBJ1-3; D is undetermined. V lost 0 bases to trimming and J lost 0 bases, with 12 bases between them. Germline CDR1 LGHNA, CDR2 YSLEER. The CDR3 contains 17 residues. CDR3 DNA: TGCGCCAGCAGCCAAGACCCCCCTTCAGTCTCTGGAAACACCATATATTTT. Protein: CASSQDPPSVSGNTIYF.

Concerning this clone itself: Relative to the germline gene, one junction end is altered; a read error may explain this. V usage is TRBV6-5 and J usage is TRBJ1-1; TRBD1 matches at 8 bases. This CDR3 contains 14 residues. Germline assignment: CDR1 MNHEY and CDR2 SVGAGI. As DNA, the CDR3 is TGTGCCAGCAGTCCACCGGGGACAGGTTCTGAGGCTTTCTTT. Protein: CASSPPGTGSEAFF.

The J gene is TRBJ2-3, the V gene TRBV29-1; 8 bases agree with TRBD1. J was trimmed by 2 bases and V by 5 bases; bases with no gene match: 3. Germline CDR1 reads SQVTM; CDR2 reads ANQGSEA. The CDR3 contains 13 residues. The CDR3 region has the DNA TGCAGCGTTTGGGACAGGCTCACAGATACGCAGTATTTT. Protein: CSVWDRLTDTQYF.

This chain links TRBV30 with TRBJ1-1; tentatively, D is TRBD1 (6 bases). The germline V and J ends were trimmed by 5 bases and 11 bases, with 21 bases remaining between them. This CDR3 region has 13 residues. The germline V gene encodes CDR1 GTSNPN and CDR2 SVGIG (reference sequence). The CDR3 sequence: CAWGQSMNTGAFF. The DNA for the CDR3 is TGTGCCTGGGGACAGTCTATGAACACTGGGGCTTTCTTT.

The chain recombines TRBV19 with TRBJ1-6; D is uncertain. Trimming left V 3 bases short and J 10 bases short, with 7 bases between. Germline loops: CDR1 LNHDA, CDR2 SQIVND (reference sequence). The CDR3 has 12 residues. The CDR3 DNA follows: TGTGCCAGTAGTATGTCGAGCTCACCCCTCCACTTT. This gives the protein CASSMSSSPLHF.

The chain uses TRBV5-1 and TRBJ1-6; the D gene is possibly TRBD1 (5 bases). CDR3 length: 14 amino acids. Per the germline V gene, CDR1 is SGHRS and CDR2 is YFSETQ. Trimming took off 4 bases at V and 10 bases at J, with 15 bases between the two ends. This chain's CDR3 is CASSGGHTGSPLHF. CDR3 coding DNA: TGCGCCAGCAGCGGCGGACACACCGGCTCACCCCTCCACTTT. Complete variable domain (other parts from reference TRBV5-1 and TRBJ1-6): KAGVTQTPRYLIKTRGQQVTLSCSPISGHRSVSWYQQTPGQGLQFLFEYFSETQRNKGNFPGRFSGRQFSNSRSEMNVSTLELGDSALYLCASSGGHTGSPLHFGNGTRLTVT.

The CDR3 here is CATSAGQGPLGYTF. Written as DNA, the CDR3 is TGTGCCACCAGTGCGGGACAGGGCCCTCTTGGTTACACCTTC. The V and J genes are TRBV15 and TRBJ1-2; 9 nucleotides agree with TRBD1. Trimming cost V 6 bases and J 11 bases; bases outside gene matches: 13. Per germline, CDR1 LNHNV and CDR2 YYDKDF (reference sequence). CDR3 size: 14 residues.

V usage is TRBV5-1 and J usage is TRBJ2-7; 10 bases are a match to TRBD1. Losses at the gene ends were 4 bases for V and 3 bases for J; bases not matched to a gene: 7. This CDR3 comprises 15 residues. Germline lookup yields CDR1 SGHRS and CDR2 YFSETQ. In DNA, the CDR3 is TGCGCCAGCAGCCTCTTGACAGGGGGCATCTACGAGCAGTACTTC. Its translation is CASSLLTGGIYEQYF.

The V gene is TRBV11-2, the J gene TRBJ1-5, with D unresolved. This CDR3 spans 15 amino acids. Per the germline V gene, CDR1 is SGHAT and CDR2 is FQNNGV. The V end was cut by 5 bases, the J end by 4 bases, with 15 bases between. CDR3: CASSITPGGNQPQHF. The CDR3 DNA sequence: TGTGCCAGCAGCATTACTCCGGGTGGGAATCAGCCCCAGCATTTT.

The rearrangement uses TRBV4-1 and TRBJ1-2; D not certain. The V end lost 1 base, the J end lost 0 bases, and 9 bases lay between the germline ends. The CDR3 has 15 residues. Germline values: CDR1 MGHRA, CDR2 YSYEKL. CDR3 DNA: TGCGCCAGCAGCCAAGTTCTGACTCCTAACTATGGCTACACCTTC. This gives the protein CASSQVLTPNYGYTF.

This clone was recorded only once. CDR3 loop: CASSGQGIGGYTF. Here the CDR3 DNA reads TGTGCCAGCTCCGGACAGGGAATAGGTGGCTACACCTTC. The V gene is TRBV12-3 or TRBV12-4, the J gene TRBJ1-2; TRBD1 matches 8 bases. CDR3 size: 13 residues. With 8 bases clipped from V and 7 bases from J, the junction kept 9 bases outside the gene matches.

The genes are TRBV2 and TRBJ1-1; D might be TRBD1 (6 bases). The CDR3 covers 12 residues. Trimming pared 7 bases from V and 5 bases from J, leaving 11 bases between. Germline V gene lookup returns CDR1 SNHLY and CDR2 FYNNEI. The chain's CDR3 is CASKWGPTEAFF. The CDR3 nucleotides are TGTGCCAGCAAATGGGGGCCAACTGAAGCTTTCTTT.

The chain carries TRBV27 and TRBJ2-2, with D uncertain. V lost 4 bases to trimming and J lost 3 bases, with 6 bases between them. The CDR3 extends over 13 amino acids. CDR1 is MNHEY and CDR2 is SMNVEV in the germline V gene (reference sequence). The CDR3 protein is CASSWSYTGELFF. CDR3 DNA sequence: TGTGCCAGCAGTTGGAGCTACACCGGGGAGCTGTTTTTT.

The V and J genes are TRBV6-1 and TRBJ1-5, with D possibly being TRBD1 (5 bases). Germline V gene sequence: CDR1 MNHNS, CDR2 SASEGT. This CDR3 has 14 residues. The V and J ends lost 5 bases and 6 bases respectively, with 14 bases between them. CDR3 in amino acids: CASSYGGDAQPQHF. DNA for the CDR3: TGTGCCAGCAGTTATGGCGGGGACGCTCAGCCCCAGCATTTT.

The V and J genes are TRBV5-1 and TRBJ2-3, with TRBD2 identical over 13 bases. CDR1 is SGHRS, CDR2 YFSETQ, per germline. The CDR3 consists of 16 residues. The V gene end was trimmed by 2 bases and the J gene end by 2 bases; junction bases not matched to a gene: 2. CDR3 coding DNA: TGCGCCAGCAGCTTAGGGACTAGCGGGACCACAGATACGCAGTATTTT. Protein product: CASSLGTSGTTDTQYF. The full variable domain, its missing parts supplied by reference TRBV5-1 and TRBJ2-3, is KAGVTQTPRYLIKTRGQQVTLSCSPISGHRSVSWYQQTPGQGLQFLFEYFSETQRNKGNFPGRFSGRQFSNSRSEMNVSTLELGDSALYLCASSLGTSGTTDTQYFGPGTRLTVL.

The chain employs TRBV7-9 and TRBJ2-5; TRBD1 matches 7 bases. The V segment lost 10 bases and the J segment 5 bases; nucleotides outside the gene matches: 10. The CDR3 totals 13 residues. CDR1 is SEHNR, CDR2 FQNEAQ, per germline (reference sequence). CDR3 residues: CATNDRAAETQYF. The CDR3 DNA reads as TGTGCCACGAATGACAGGGCTGCCGAGACCCAGTACTTC.

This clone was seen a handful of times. The CDR3 DNA sequence: TGCGCCAGCAGCTCGAGCGGGGGGTTCTCCTACAATGAGCAGTTCTTC. This codes for CASSSSGGFSYNEQFF. The chain recombines TRBV5-1 with TRBJ2-1, with 9 bases lining up with TRBD2. The J segment lost 0 bases and the V segment lost 3 bases, leaving 4 bases of the junction unmatched. CDR1 and CDR2 from the germline V gene are SGHRS and YFSETQ. The CDR3 has 16 amino acids.

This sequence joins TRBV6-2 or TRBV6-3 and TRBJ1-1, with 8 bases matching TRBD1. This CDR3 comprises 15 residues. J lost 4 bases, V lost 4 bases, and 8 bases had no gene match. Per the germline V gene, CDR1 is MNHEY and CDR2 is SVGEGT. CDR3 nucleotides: TGTGCCAGCAGTTTGACAGGGGCCGGCGGCACTGAAGCTTTCTTT. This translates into CASSLTGAGGTEAFF.

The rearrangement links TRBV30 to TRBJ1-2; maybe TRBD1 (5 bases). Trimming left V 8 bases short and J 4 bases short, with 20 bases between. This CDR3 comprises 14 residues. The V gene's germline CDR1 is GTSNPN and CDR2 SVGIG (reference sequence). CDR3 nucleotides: TGTGCCGTAACCAACTCAAGGGGCCCCTATGGCTACACCTTC. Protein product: CAVTNSRGPYGYTF.

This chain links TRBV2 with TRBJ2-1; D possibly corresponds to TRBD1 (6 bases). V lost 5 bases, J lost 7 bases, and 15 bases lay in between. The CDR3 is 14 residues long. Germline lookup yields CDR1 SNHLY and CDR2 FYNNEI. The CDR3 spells CASSQGQLWNEQFF. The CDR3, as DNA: TGTGCCAGCAGTCAGGGACAATTGTGGAATGAGCAGTTCTTC.

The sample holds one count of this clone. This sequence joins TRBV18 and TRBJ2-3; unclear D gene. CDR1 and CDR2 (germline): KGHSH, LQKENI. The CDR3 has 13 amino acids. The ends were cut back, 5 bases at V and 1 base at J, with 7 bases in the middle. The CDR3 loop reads CASSALGTDTQYF. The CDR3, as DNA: TGTGCCAGCTCAGCCCTGGGCACAGATACGCAGTATTTT.

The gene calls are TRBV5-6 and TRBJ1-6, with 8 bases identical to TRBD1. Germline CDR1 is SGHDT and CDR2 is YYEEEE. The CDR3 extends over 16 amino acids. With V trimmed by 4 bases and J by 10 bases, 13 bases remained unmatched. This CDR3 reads CASSHWTGPRSSPLHF. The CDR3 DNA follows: TGTGCCAGCAGCCACTGGACAGGGCCCCGGAGCTCACCCCTCCACTTT.